The 21 T cell receptor beta chains listed next were all sequenced from one sample in a study of T-cell memory formation after mild COVID-19. From the 5' RACE reads, TCRdb called clonotypes with MiXCR, one entry per CDR3 protein. This table has 550,000 to 650,000 distinct CDR3 sequences, 15% to 20% appearing once. The sequenced material came from PBMCs or a T cell subset sorted from them (not recorded which). The receptors were sampled from an adult woman who had mild COVID-19 (a few samples of this study predate the infection). Cell type and time point are not known.

The chain joins TRBV20-1 to TRBJ1-5, with unresolved D. The V gene lost 2 bases and the J gene lost 0 bases, with 8 bases spanning the gap. This CDR3 contains 14 residues. Germline V lookup: CDR1 DFQATT, CDR2 SNEGSKA (reference sequence). The CDR3 reads CSARPGPSNQPQHF. The CDR3 DNA reads as TGCAGTGCTAGACCGGGTCCTAGCAATCAGCCCCAGCATTTT.

This clonotype occurred a few times. The CDR3 loop reads CASSSGSSYQETQYF. The CDR3 DNA follows: TGTGCCAGCAGTTCAGGCAGTTCATACCAAGAGACCCAGTACTTC. This chain joins TRBV6-2 or TRBV6-3 and TRBJ2-5; D is uncertain. Trimming stripped 4 bases from V and 0 bases from J, with 12 bases between. Germline V gene lookup returns CDR1 MNHEY and CDR2 SVGEGT. The CDR3 runs to 15 residues.

The chain employs TRBV7-6 and TRBJ2-7, with a tentative D call TRBD2 (5 bases). The CDR3 extends over 16 amino acids. The V end lost 0 bases, the J end lost 0 bases, and 12 bases lay between the germline ends. Germline V gene lookup returns CDR1 SGHVS and CDR2 FNYEAQ. CDR3 residues: CASSLARGQSSYEQYF. The CDR3, as DNA: TGTGCCAGCAGCTTAGCACGCGGGCAGAGCTCCTACGAGCAGTACTTC. Supplemented by reference TRBV7-6 and TRBJ2-7, the full variable domain reads GAGVSQSPRYKVTKRGQDVALRCDPISGHVSLYWYRQALGQGPEFLTYFNYEAQQDKSGLPNDRFSAERPEGSISTLTIQRTEQRDSAMYRCASSLARGQSSYEQYFGPGTRLTVT.

The CDR3 coding sequence is TGCGCCAGCAGCGGCGGGCCTAGCACCGGGGAGCTGTTTTTT. It specifies CASSGGPSTGELFF. The chain couples TRBV5-1 to TRBJ2-2; TRBD2 is a possible D gene (5 bases). Germline V gene data show CDR1 as SGHRS and CDR2 as YFSETQ. CDR3 length equals 14 residues. The V end lost 4 bases, the J end lost 4 bases, and 11 bases lay between the germline ends. Filled out from reference TRBV5-1 and TRBJ2-2, the complete variable domain reads KAGVTQTPRYLIKTRGQQVTLSCSPISGHRSVSWYQQTPGQGLQFLFEYFSETQRNKGNFPGRFSGRQFSNSRSEMNVSTLELGDSALYLCASSGGPSTGELFFGEGSRLTVL.

The chain has TRBV4-2 and TRBJ2-3; 7 nucleotides agree with TRBD2. V gave up 1 base and J gave up 1 base; unmatched junction bases: 5. Germline V gene lookup returns CDR1 LGHNA and CDR2 YNFKEQ. The CDR3 totals 16 residues. The chain's CDR3 is CASSQGGGVGTDTQYF. CDR3 nucleotide sequence: TGTGCCAGCAGCCAAGGGGGAGGGGTTGGCACAGATACGCAGTATTTT.

In this sample, this clonotype turned up many times. This chain joins TRBV7-8 and TRBJ2-5; 8 nucleotides align to TRBD1. The CDR3 has 15 residues. The trim removed 6 bases at V and 2 bases at J, leaving 8 bases unmatched. CDR1 is SGHVS and CDR2 is FQNEAQ in the germline V gene. The CDR3 spells CASSWTGRFQETQYF. CDR3 DNA: TGTGCCAGCAGTTGGACAGGGAGGTTTCAAGAGACCCAGTACTTC.

CDR3 region: CASRTNLNTEAFF. DNA for the CDR3: TGTGCCAGCAGGACAAACCTGAACACTGAAGCTTTCTTT. This chain connects TRBV6-5 to TRBJ1-1; D gene uncertain. The V and J ends lost 6 bases and 0 bases respectively, with 8 bases between them. The CDR3 has 13 amino acids. CDR1 is MNHEY and CDR2 is SVGAGI in the germline V gene.

In this sample, this clonotype turned up a few times. The chain recombines TRBV20-1 with TRBJ2-2; TRBD1 aligns across 10 bases. From germline, CDR1 is DFQATT and CDR2 SNEGSKA (reference sequence). The length of the CDR3 is 16 residues. J gave up 4 bases and V 2 bases, and 7 bases lay outside the gene matches. CDR3 residues: CSARSWGQGSTGELFF. The CDR3 DNA follows: TGCAGTGCTAGAAGTTGGGGACAGGGGAGCACCGGGGAGCTGTTTTTT.

The V and J genes are TRBV13 and TRBJ1-2; possibly TRBD1 for D (6 bases). Trimming cost V 6 bases and J 6 bases, with 20 bases left between them. In germline, CDR1 is PRHDT, CDR2 FYEKMQ (reference sequence). The CDR3 runs to 15 residues. This chain's CDR3 is CASRTSGQSADGYTF. The CDR3 DNA is TGTGCCAGCAGGACCTCGGGACAATCGGCGGATGGCTACACCTTC.

V is TRBV7-8 and J is TRBJ2-3; D may be TRBD2 (6 bases). V was pared by 3 bases and J by 4 bases, with 11 bases between. Looked up from germline, CDR1 is SGHVS and CDR2 is FQNEAQ. The CDR3 runs to 14 residues. This CDR3 is CASSLASDADTQYF. The CDR3 bases are TGTGCCAGCAGCTTGGCTAGCGACGCAGATACGCAGTATTTT.

The DNA for the CDR3 is TGTGCCATCAGTGAGCCTGGGATCAGCAAAAATGAGCAGTTCTTC. This encodes CAISEPGISKNEQFF. V gene TRBV10-3 combines with J gene TRBJ2-1; D call uncertain. Germline V CDR1 and CDR2: ENHRY, SYGVKD. V shed 2 bases and J shed 7 bases, with 15 bases lying between them. The CDR3 length is 15 residues.

The rearrangement joins TRBV11-3 to TRBJ1-1, with D tentatively TRBD1 (6 bases). Germline CDR1 is SGHNT and CDR2 is YENEEA. Trimming stripped 8 bases from V and 1 base from J, with 17 bases between. This CDR3 is 15 amino acids long. The DNA for the CDR3 is TGTGCCAGCCGGGGGCGAGAATTTGAGAACACTGAAGCTTTCTTT. Residues: CASRGREFENTEAFF. Full variable domain (outside the CDR3, taken from reference TRBV11-3 and TRBJ1-1): EAGVVQSPRYKIIEKKQPVAFWCNPISGHNTLYWYLQNLGQGPELLIRYENEEAVDDSQLPKDRFSAERLKGVDSTLKIQPAELGDSAVYLCASRGREFENTEAFFGQGTRLTVV.

This chain joins TRBV3-1 and TRBJ1-1, with TRBD1 matching 9 bases. The CDR3 covers 14 residues. Losses at the gene ends were 6 bases for V and 4 bases for J; bases not matched to a gene: 6. CDR1 and CDR2 (germline): LGHDT, YNNKEL (reference sequence). The CDR3 coding sequence is TGTGCCAGCAGTGACAGGGGGAGGGGCACTGAAGCTTTCTTT. It specifies CASSDRGRGTEAFF.

This clonotype showed up just a few times. This chain uses TRBV7-9 with TRBJ1-2, with no clear D. CDR1 is SEHNR, CDR2 FQNEAQ, per germline (reference sequence). This CDR3 is 14 amino acids long. V shed 0 bases and J shed 3 bases, with 8 bases lying between them. The CDR3 coding sequence is TGTGCCAGCAGCTTAGCCCCCCGATACTATGGCTACACCTTC. It is translated as CASSLAPRYYGYTF.

This clonotype was observed a handful of times. The rearrangement uses TRBV5-5 and TRBJ2-1, with D unresolved. The germline V gene encodes CDR1 SGHKS and CDR2 YYEKEE (reference sequence). The CDR3 has 15 residues. V dropped 0 bases and J dropped 4 bases, with 11 bases sitting between them. In DNA, the CDR3 is TGTGCCAGCAGCTTGGAGGGCTACTCGTACAATGAGCAGTTCTTC. Its translation is CASSLEGYSYNEQFF. Combining the CDR3 with reference TRBV5-5 and TRBJ2-1 gives the whole variable domain DAGVTQSPTHLIKTRGQQVTLRCSPISGHKSVSWYQQVLGQGPQFIFQYYEKEERGRGNFPDRFSARQFPNYSSELNVNALLLGDSALYLCASSLEGYSYNEQFFGPGTRLTVL.

J is TRBJ2-7 and V is TRBV6-2 or TRBV6-3; 10 bases agree with TRBD2. The CDR3 sequence is 15 residues long. Trimming took 5 bases from V and 3 from J; bases not matched to a gene: 7. Germline CDR1 MNHEY, CDR2 SVGEGT. The CDR3 protein is CASSETSGWRYEQYF. CDR3 sequence (DNA): TGTGCCAGCAGTGAGACTAGCGGGTGGCGCTACGAGCAGTACTTC.

This clonotype was observed at least ten times. In DNA, the CDR3 is TGTGCCAGCAGTCCGAAAAATGAGCAGTTCTTC. Protein: CASSPKNEQFF. This rearrangement joins TRBV12-3 or TRBV12-4 to TRBJ2-1; D is unresolved. V lost 5 bases to trimming and J lost 7 bases, with 6 bases between them. The CDR3 has 11 residues.

In its sample, this clonotype was seen a few times. This chain uses TRBV12-3 or TRBV12-4 with TRBJ2-1, with 12 bases that match TRBD2. The CDR3 has 16 amino acids. With V trimmed by 5 bases and J by 10 bases, 12 bases remained unmatched. The CDR3 here is CASSKTSGGPLGEQFF. The CDR3 DNA follows: TGTGCCAGCAGTAAAACTAGCGGGGGGCCCTTAGGAGAGCAGTTCTTC.

A note on this clonotype: A much larger clone lies a single base off, so this may be a read error. V is TRBV7-3 and J is TRBJ1-1; D unresolved. The CDR3 runs 14 residues. Per germline, CDR1 SGHTA and CDR2 FQGTGA. The CDR3 region is CASSLIPGNTKAFF. As DNA, the CDR3 is TGTGCCAGCAGCTTAATCCCCGGGAACACTAAAGCTTTCTTT. The variable domain in full, with the rest retrieved from reference TRBV7-3 and TRBJ1-1, is GAGVSQTPSNKVTEKGKYVELRCDPISGHTALYWYRQSLGQGPEFLIYFQGTGAADDSGLPNDRFFAVRPEGSVSTLKIQRTERGDSAVYLCASSLIPGNTKAFFGQGTRLTVV.

This clonotype was picked up a small number of times. The chain employs TRBV5-1 and TRBJ2-7, with 9 bases identical to TRBD1. Looked up from germline, CDR1 is SGHRS and CDR2 is YFSETQ. V dropped 0 bases and J dropped 3; count of bases not matched to a gene: 4. The CDR3 is 15 residues long. The CDR3 protein is CASSLDGTGLYEQYF. CDR3 bases: TGCGCCAGCAGCTTGGACGGGACAGGGCTCTACGAGCAGTACTTC. The whole variable domain, filled in from reference TRBV5-1 and TRBJ2-7, reads KAGVTQTPRYLIKTRGQQVTLSCSPISGHRSVSWYQQTPGQGLQFLFEYFSETQRNKGNFPGRFSGRQFSNSRSEMNVSTLELGDSALYLCASSLDGTGLYEQYFGPGTRLTVT.

The J gene is TRBJ2-1, the V gene TRBV4-3, with 11 nucleotides matching TRBD2. This CDR3 region has 19 residues. The V segment lost 0 bases and the J segment 3 bases; nucleotides outside the gene matches: 10. CDR1 and CDR2 from the germline V gene are LGHNA and YSLEER. The CDR3 loop is CASSQDWISGTSGYNEQFF. CDR3 DNA sequence: TGCGCCAGCAGCCAAGATTGGATTTCGGGGACTAGCGGCTACAATGAGCAGTTCTTC.